These 6 T cell receptor beta chains were all obtained from the same sample, sequenced in a study of blood T cell repertoires in COVID-19. Sequencing was performed with immunoSEQ multiplex PCR; in TCRdb, only in-frame clones are kept and a portion is missing. This sample has roughly 76,000 clones; 87% occur once, and the top ten carry about a tenth. What was sequenced was peripheral blood. The receptors shown here come from a woman aged 18-30 years with acute or convalescent COVID-19.

The chain joins TRBV3-1 (or the pseudogene TRBV3-2) to TRBJ1-2; D is perhaps TRBD1 (5 bases). Germline V CDR1 and CDR2: LGHDT, YNNKEL (reference sequence). The CDR3 is made up of 16 amino acids. Deletions cut 1 base from V and 1 base from J, with 13 bases between. The CDR3 coding sequence is TGTGCCAGCAGCCAAGTGGGGACGGACTATAACTATGGCTACACCTTC. As protein: CASSQVGTDYNYGYTF.

The chain employs TRBV4-3 and TRBJ2-5; 8 nucleotides agree with TRBD2. CDR3 length equals 15 residues. J lost 5 bases, V lost 0 bases, and 5 bases had no gene match. Germline CDR1 is LGHNA and CDR2 is YSLEER. The CDR3 nucleotides read TGCGCCAGCAGCCAAGATTATCAGCGGGAGGAGACCCAGTACTTC. Protein: CASSQDYQREETQYF.

This chain connects TRBV6-2 or TRBV6-3 to TRBJ2-7; D is undetermined. In germline, CDR1 is MNHEY, CDR2 SVGEGT. Trimming removed 2 bases at V and 3 bases at J, with 8 bases between. The CDR3 totals 13 residues. Here the CDR3 reads CASSYRRFYEQYF. CDR3 nucleotides: TGTGCCAGCAGTTACCGGAGATTCTACGAGCAGTACTTC.

This chain connects TRBV20-1 to TRBJ2-1; tentative D call: TRBD1 (6 bases). This CDR3 is built from 16 residues. V was pared by 3 bases and J by 0 bases, with 15 bases between. The germline CDR1 and CDR2 sequences are DFQATT and SNEGSKA (reference sequence). The CDR3 DNA is TGCAGTGCTAGTCCATCCGGGACATTCTCCTACAATGAGCAGTTCTTC. Protein: CSASPSGTFSYNEQFF.

The rearrangement joins TRBV6-5 to TRBJ1-1, with 7 bases lining up with TRBD1. With 5 bases clipped from V and 0 bases from J, the junction kept 3 bases outside the gene matches. The CDR3 totals 14 residues. Germline-derived CDR1 and CDR2 are MNHEY and SVGAGI. The DNA of the CDR3 is TGTGCCAGCAGTCGGGACAGAATGAACACTGAAGCTTTCTTT. It codes for CASSRDRMNTEAFF.

A note on this clone: The junction departs from the called germline gene at one end, perhaps through a read error. The chain couples TRBV30 to TRBJ1-1, with TRBD1 as a possible D gene (6 bases). Germline CDR1 reads GTSNPN; CDR2 reads SVGIG (reference sequence). The CDR3 is made up of 13 amino acids. CDR3 DNA sequence: TGTGCCTGGAGTGTACGAGGGGGGGAGCATTTGGGGTTT. Residues: CAWSVRGGEHLGF.